This T cell receptor beta chain was documented in a study of memory CD4+ T cells and cytomegalovirus serostatus. This clone was observed once. Authors' data handling: After removing out-of-frame reads, approximately 2 million distinct TCRbeta sequences remained. Repertoires were generated with immunoSEQ multiplex PCR, while TCRdb's copy carries only in-frame clones and drops some. V, J and clone size are those of that table, while D and trimming were read from the DNA. The data hold 50,000 to 65,000 clones, with around 83% observed a single time. From germline, CDR1 is MNHEY and CDR2 SVGAGI. V lost 4 bases and J 3 bases, leaving 9 bases between the germline ends. The CDR3 runs 13 residues. The sort gate was single viable CD3+CD4+CD8-CD45RO+ cells for memory CD4+ T cells. Donors' CMV status reflects serum IgG against pp150, pp28, p38, p52. CD4+ T cells were isolated by positive magnetic selection.

Sequencing used memory CD4+ T cells from blood. The genes are TRBV6-5 and TRBJ1-2, with D unclear. The sequence derives from an adult in good health and CMV-seropositive. This CDR3 is CASSSNSHYGYTF. Here the CDR3 DNA reads TGTGCCAGCAGTTCTAACAGTCACTATGGCTACACCTTC.